Listed below are T cell receptor beta chains from one sample, sequenced in a study of technical replicates of blood from a few donors. The table came from immunoSEQ multiplex PCR; TCRdb's copy has only in-frame clones and leaves some out. The data contain tens of thousands of clones, 85% to 95% of them seen just once; the ten biggest clones take up about 0.26%. Sequencing was done on a sample of T cells isolated from PBMCs. The receptors were sampled from a human donor in good health. The CDR3 runs from the conserved cysteine through the conserved F or W. A D gene is named only where the DNA matches it firmly. Clone sizes are given selectively: once, few, many, or a class where the clone is expanded.

v_call	clone_size	j_call	d_call	cdr3_nt	cdr3_aa
TRBV27	NA	TRBJ1-1	NA	TGTGCCAGCAGTTTGAGGTACATGAACACTGAAGCTTTCTTT	CASSLRYMNTEAFF
TRBV9	NA	TRBJ2-7	TRBD1	TGTGCCAGCAGCGTAGATGGGGACAGCTATGACTACGAGCAGTACTTC	CASSVDGDSYDYEQYF
TRBV15	NA	TRBJ1-4	NA	TGTGCCACCAGCAGGGACAGTAATGAAAAACTGTTTTTT	CATSRDSNEKLFF
TRBV6-5	NA	TRBJ2-5	NA	TGTGCCAGCAGTCGAACAGGGCGTACTGGGGAGACCCAGTACTTC	CASSRTGRTGETQYF
TRBV19	NA	TRBJ1-3	NA	TGTGCCAGTAGGCAAGGAGACCGGGGTTCTGGAAACACCATATATTTT	CASRQGDRGSGNTIYF
TRBV2	NA	TRBJ1-4	TRBD1	TGTGCCAGCAGTCAGCCACAGGGGGAGAGTGAAAAACTGTTTTTT	CASSQPQGESEKLFF
TRBV6-6	NA	TRBJ2-3	TRBD2	TGTGCCAGCAGCCTAGCGGGGGTTACAGATACGCAGTATTTT	CASSLAGVTDTQYF
TRBV19	NA	TRBJ2-1	TRBD1	TGTGCCAGTAGTAGGACAGGGCTACCCTCTGAGCAGTTCTTC	CASSRTGLPSEQFF
TRBV11-3	NA	TRBJ1-2	NA	TGTGCCAGCAGCTTAGATTACAGGACTGGCTACACCTTC	CASSLDYRTGYTF
TRBV4-1	NA	TRBJ2-7	TRBD2	TGCGCCAGCAGCCAGGGGGGCGGGGGGAACGAGCAGTACTTC	CASSQGGGGNEQYF
TRBV5-5	once	TRBJ2-7	TRBD1	TGTGCCAGCAGCTTGTGGGGGACAGAAACCTACGAGCAGTACTTC	CASSLWGTETYEQYF
TRBV5-1	NA	TRBJ1-2	NA	TGCGCCAGCAGCTTGCGGGGGGGGTTTGTTAAAGGGCCGATTGAAGGCTACACCTTC	CASSLRGGFVKGPIEGYTF
TRBV6-5	once	TRBJ2-1	TRBD2	TGTGCCAGCAGTACTCTAGCGGGAGTGGATGAGCAGTTCTTC	CASSTLAGVDEQFF
TRBV9	NA	TRBJ2-5	TRBD2	TGTGCCAGCAGCGTAGTCGGAGCGGGGGGTCAAGAGACCCAGTACTTC	CASSVVGAGGQETQYF
TRBV6-5	once	TRBJ2-2	NA	TGTGCCAGCAGTTACCGGAGAACCGGGGAGCTGTTTTTT	CASSYRRTGELFF
TRBV29-1	once	TRBJ2-1	TRBD1	TGCAGCGTCGAGGGGGACAGTGACTACAATGAGCAGTTCTTC	CSVEGDSDYNEQFF
TRBV11-3	NA	TRBJ1-6	TRBD1	TGTGCCAGCAGCAAGATGCCGGGACAGAAGGAGTTTCCCCTCCACTTT	CASSKMPGQKEFPLHF
TRBV2	NA	TRBJ2-2	NA	TGTGCCCTCAGAGGCAGGGCGATCGGGGAGCTGTTTTTT	CALRGRAIGELFF
TRBV6-5	NA	TRBJ2-7	TRBD1	TGTGCCACCGGACAGGCCGGCTCCTACGAGCAGTACTTC	CATGQAGSYEQYF
TRBV5-1	NA	TRBJ2-5	TRBD1	TGCGCCAGCAGCTCCCCGGGACAGAGAGAGACCCAGTACTTC	CASSSPGQRETQYF
TRBV5-4	NA	TRBJ1-2	NA	TGTGCCAGCAGCTTCGGAGCTAGCTATGGCTACACCTTC	CASSFGASYGYTF
TRBV4-1	NA	TRBJ1-4	NA	TGCGCCAGCAGCCACCCTCCAGGCGGGGTGGGCGAAAAACTGTTTTTT	CASSHPPGGVGEKLFF
TRBV6-1	NA	TRBJ2-2	TRBD1	TGTGCCAGCAGCAAGGACAGGGGGTTCACCGGGGAGCTGTTTTTT	CASSKDRGFTGELFF
TRBV15	NA	TRBJ1-1	NA	TGTGCCACCAGCAGAGGACACATCTTGAACACTGAAGCTTTCTTT	CATSRGHILNTEAFF
TRBV4-1	NA	TRBJ1-2	TRBD1	TGCGCCAGCAGCCAAGAACAGGGGGCAGTGCGTGGCTACACCTTC	CASSQEQGAVRGYTF
TRBV7-8	NA	TRBJ2-1	NA	TGTGCCAGCAGCTGGGCGGAGGGGGGACAGCCTTACAATGAGCAGTTCTTC	CASSWAEGGQPYNEQFF
TRBV7-9	NA	TRBJ1-1	TRBD1	TGTGCCAGCAGCTTACAGGGACAGGGTCACCCTGAAGCTTTCTTT	CASSLQGQGHPEAFF
TRBV7-7	once	TRBJ2-5	TRBD1	TGTGCTAGCAGCACCGGGACAGGGGGCCAAGAGACCCAGTACTTC	CASSTGTGGQETQYF
TRBV18	NA	TRBJ1-4	TRBD1	TGTGCCAGCTCACCAGAGCCGGACAGGGATGAAAAACTGTTTTTT	CASSPEPDRDEKLFF
TRBV27	NA	TRBJ2-4	NA	TGTGCCAGCAGCCAGGCAATCGGGGGATTAGGCATTCAGTACTTC	CASSQAIGGLGIQYF
TRBV6-1	NA	TRBJ1-1	NA	TGTGCCAGCACTATAAACAGGGACGGACGAACTGAAGCTTTCTTT	CASTINRDGRTEAFF
TRBV5-1	NA	TRBJ2-1	TRBD2	TGCGCCAGCAGCTTATCGACTAGCGGGAGCATCGAGTTCTTC	CASSLSTSGSIEFF
TRBV16	NA	TRBJ2-7	TRBD1	TGTGCCAGCAGCCAACGGGACAGGGGAGCTTCCTACGAGCAGTACTTC	CASSQRDRGASYEQYF
TRBV27	NA	TRBJ2-3	NA	TGTGCCAGCAGTCTACTATACGGCCCGGGAGTTAATGTTGATACGCAGTATTTT	CASSLLYGPGVNVDTQYF
TRBV29-1	NA	TRBJ2-7	TRBD1	TGCAGCGTCAGACTCTCTTGGACAGGGTTGGACGAGCAGTACTTC	CSVRLSWTGLDEQYF
TRBV19	NA	TRBJ2-1	TRBD2	TGTGCCAGCTTAGCGGGAGGGGTCGATGAGCAGTTCTTC	CASLAGGVDEQFF
TRBV5-4	once	TRBJ1-5	NA	TGTGCCAGCAGCTTTGGTAACGGGATCTATAGCAATCAGCCCCAGCATTTT	CASSFGNGIYSNQPQHF
TRBV6-1	NA	TRBJ1-5	NA	TGTGCCAGCAAGAGGGAGAGCAATCAGCCCCAGCATTTT	CASKRESNQPQHF
TRBV10-2	NA	TRBJ1-5	NA	TGCGCCAGTGGACATGTACCCGGTGGCAATCAGCCCCAGCATTTT	CASGHVPGGNQPQHF
TRBV30	once	TRBJ1-3	NA	TGTGCCTGGAGTGTAGCGGGGGGAGGAAACACCATATATTTT	CAWSVAGGGNTIYF
TRBV5-4	NA	TRBJ2-7	TRBD2	TGTGCCAGCAGCTTGGAGCGGGACCCCTACGAGCAGTACTTC	CASSLERDPYEQYF
TRBV7-2	NA	TRBJ2-3	TRBD2	TGTGCCAGCAGCTCGAGAGCGGGAGTTTCAGATACGCAGTATTTT	CASSSRAGVSDTQYF
TRBV2	NA	TRBJ1-5	NA	TGTGCCAGCAGTGAAGGTGGCCAGCCCCAGCATTTT	CASSEGGQPQHF